This passage covers 22 T cell receptor beta chains from one sample sequenced in a study of tumor-infiltrating lymphocytes in oesophageal squamous cell carcinoma (dated by TCRdb to about 2016). Library construction relied on PCR. Sequencing took place on an Illumina HiSeq 2000. The raw public data were reprocessed by TCRdb itself: fastp quality trimming at Q25, MiXCR clonotype calling, in-frame beta chains only. Rows with one shared CDR3 protein collapse into an entry with the most common genes and DNA. This sample has 15,000 to 20,000 distinct CDR3 sequences in its table, and approximately 39% of those were observed once. The top ten clonotypes cover approximately 18% of the sample. Sequencing used normal esophageal tissue next to the tumor. These receptors originate from a female donor with esophageal squamous cell carcinoma.

This clonotype was seen repeatedly, ten times or more. The chain carries TRBV5-1 and TRBJ1-1; D ambiguous. The germline V gene encodes CDR1 SGHRS and CDR2 YFSETQ. This CDR3 spans 14 amino acids. V gave up 1 base and J gave up 5 bases, with 12 bases separating them. The CDR3 DNA is TGCGCCAGCAGCTTGACGGTATCAGGAACTGAAGCTTTCTTT. The encoded protein is CASSLTVSGTEAFF.

This clonotype came up once. The V and J genes are TRBV27 and TRBJ2-5, with 10 nucleotides matching TRBD1. The V and J ends lost 6 bases and 2 bases, in that order; junction bases with no gene match: 6. CDR3 size: 15 residues. Germline-derived CDR1 and CDR2 are MNHEY and SMNVEV (reference sequence). The CDR3 sequence: CASRTGGGFQETQYF. The CDR3 DNA is TGTGCCAGCAGGACAGGGGGCGGCTTTCAAGAGACCCAGTACTTC.

This clonotype is termed medium-sized. The CDR3: CASSLALAGRTEAFF. Written as DNA, the CDR3 is TGTGCCAGCAGCTTAGCGCTAGCGGGGCGGACTGAAGCTTTCTTT. This rearrangement joins TRBV7-2 to TRBJ1-1, with a possible D match to TRBD1 (5 bases). Trimming removed 0 bases at V and 5 bases at J, with 13 bases between. This CDR3 spans 15 amino acids. Looked up from germline, CDR1 is SGHTA and CDR2 is FQGNSA.

At least ten counts were recorded for this clonotype. The chain joins TRBV7-9 to TRBJ2-3; 7 bases match TRBD2. This CDR3 has 16 residues. With V trimmed by 4 bases and J by 0 bases, 7 bases remained unmatched. CDR1 and CDR2 from the germline V gene are SEHNR and FQNEAQ (reference sequence). The CDR3 region is CASSSGLDLSTDTQYF. Here the CDR3 DNA reads TGTGCCAGCAGCTCTGGACTAGATTTAAGCACAGATACGCAGTATTTT.

Worth noting for this clonotype: A much larger clone differs from this one at a single base, so this may be a read error. CDR3 coding DNA: TGTGCTAGTGGTTTGCGCGGGGGGGCCCCCGAGTTCTTC. Amino acids: CASGLRGGAPEFF. The rearrangement uses TRBV12-5 and TRBJ2-5; 9 bases line up with TRBD2. The CDR3 covers 13 residues. The V gene's germline CDR1 is LGHNT and CDR2 FRNRAP.

By its share, this clonotype is medium-sized. This sequence joins TRBV7-9 and TRBJ1-1, with a weak D call TRBD1 (5 bases). Germline V lookup: CDR1 SEHNR, CDR2 FQNEAQ (reference sequence). This CDR3 comprises 17 residues. Between the trimmed V and J ends, which lost 2 bases and 0 bases, there was a span of 16 bases. In DNA form, the CDR3 reads TGTGCCAGCAGCTTAATCGACCGACGACAGTTGAACACTGAAGCTTTCTTT. It codes for CASSLIDRRQLNTEAFF. The full variable domain, rest sourced from reference TRBV7-9 and TRBJ1-1, is DTGVSQNPRHKITKRGQNVTFRCDPISEHNRLYWYRQTLGQGPEFLTYFQNEAQLEKSRLLSDRFSAERPKGSFSTLEIQRTEQGDSAMYLCASSLIDRRQLNTEAFFGQGTRLTVV.

This clonotype was seen at least ten times. The V gene is TRBV27, the J gene TRBJ2-1, with D tentatively TRBD2 (6 bases). The CDR3 has 15 amino acids. V was trimmed by 6 bases and J by 6 bases, leaving 18 bases between them. CDR1 is MNHEY, CDR2 SMNVEV, per germline (reference sequence). In DNA, the CDR3 is TGTGCCAGCAGGCCAGGACTAACGACTGGCAATGAGCAGTTCTTC. Its translation: CASRPGLTTGNEQFF.

This clonotype was recorded a few times. The chain recombines TRBV20-1 with TRBJ2-6; 11 positions match TRBD2. The V gene end was trimmed by 6 bases and the J gene end by 0 bases; junction bases not matched to a gene: 1. This CDR3 region has 15 residues. Germline V gene data show CDR1 as DFQATT and CDR2 as SNEGSKA (reference sequence). The CDR3 DNA reads TGCAGTGCAACTAGCGGGAGCTCTGGGGCCAACGTCCTGACTTTC. It specifies CSATSGSSGANVLTF.

In its sample, this clonotype was seen many times. The genes are TRBV12-3 or TRBV12-4 and TRBJ2-7, with 7 bases lining up with TRBD2. V dropped 6 bases and J dropped 6; count of bases not matched to a gene: 11. This CDR3 spans 14 amino acids. The DNA of the CDR3 is TGTGCCAGCAGGGTGCGGGGGAAGTCGTCCGAGCAGTACTTC. Encoded protein: CASRVRGKSSEQYF.

The chain has TRBV18 and TRBJ1-2; tentative D call: TRBD1 (5 bases). This CDR3 is 15 amino acids long. Trimming removed 0 bases at V and 9 bases at J, with 17 bases between. Germline V gene lookup returns CDR1 KGHSH and CDR2 LQKENI. The CDR3 region has the DNA TGTGCCAGCTCACCACCTGGGACCGCCGGTGGTCGCTACACCTTC. This gives the protein CASSPPGTAGGRYTF.

This clonotype was counted many times. The chain couples TRBV28 to TRBJ2-7; 9 nucleotides align to TRBD1. The length of the CDR3 is 13 residues. V shed 11 bases, J shed 4 bases, and the junction held 9 bases outside the gene matches. The germline gives CDR1 MDHEN, CDR2 SYDVKM. CDR3 nucleotide sequence: TGTGCCGGCCACGGGACAGGGTATTACGAGCAGTACTTC. This translates into CAGHGTGYYEQYF. The full variable domain, with the rest looked up from reference TRBV28 and TRBJ2-7, is DVKVTQSSRYLVKRTGEKVFLECVQDMDHENMFWYRQDPGLGLRLIYFSYDVKMKEKGDIPEGYSVSREKKERFSLILESASTNQTSMYLCAGHGTGYYEQYFGPGTRLTVT.

This rearrangement joins TRBV7-2 to TRBJ2-6, with 7 bases identical to TRBD1. From germline, CDR1 is SGHTA and CDR2 FQGNSA. The CDR3 has 17 residues. V gave up 5 bases and J gave up 0 bases; unmatched junction bases: 7. CDR3: CASSLRDSHSGANVLTF. The CDR3 region has the DNA TGTGCCAGCAGCCTACGGGACAGTCACTCTGGGGCCAACGTCCTGACTTTC. The full variable domain, with the rest looked up from reference TRBV7-2 and TRBJ2-6, is GAGVSQSPSNKVTEKGKDVELRCDPISGHTALYWYRQSLGQGLEFLIYFQGNSAPDKSGLPSDRFSAERTGGSVSTLTIQRTQQEDSAVYLCASSLRDSHSGANVLTFGAGSRLTVL.

Turning to this clonotype: Here the CDR3 omits its conserved ending phenylalanine or tryptophan, so a read error is the likely source. It is unclear where the CDR3 begins or ends on the DNA, so no DNA is shown, and the CDR3 is as TCRdb lists it. CDR3 sequence: CASSLSETDTQYFGQ. V gene TRBV7-2 combines with J gene TRBJ1-1; TRBD1, the table's D call, was not compared with the DNA. The germline V gene encodes CDR1 SGHTA and CDR2 FQGNSA. Both ends counted, the CDR3 spans 15 residues.

This clonotype was found a few times. The chain uses TRBV7-2 and TRBJ2-1; 9 nucleotides agree with TRBD1. This CDR3 is built from 15 residues. J lost 5 bases, V lost 2 bases, and 4 bases had no gene match. The germline gives CDR1 SGHTA, CDR2 FQGNSA. The CDR3 loop reads CASSLYRDRDNEQFF. CDR3 DNA sequence: TGTGCCAGCAGCTTATACCGGGACAGGGACAATGAGCAGTTCTTC.

This chain connects TRBV5-6 to TRBJ2-7, with TRBD1 matching 7 bases. Germline V gives CDR1 SGHDT, CDR2 YYEEEE. V shed 5 bases and J 3 bases; nucleotides not matched to a gene: 8. The CDR3 is 14 amino acids. The CDR3 region has the DNA TGTGCCAGCAGTCGAAGAACAGGGGTCTACGAGCAGTACTTC. This translates into CASSRRTGVYEQYF. The whole variable domain, filled in from reference TRBV5-6 and TRBJ2-7, reads DAGVTQSPTHLIKTRGQQVTLRCSPKSGHDTVSWYQQALGQGPQFIFQYYEEEERQRGNFPDRFSGHQFPNYSSELNVNALLLGDSALYLCASSRRTGVYEQYFGPGTRLTVT.

The V and J genes are TRBV11-3 and TRBJ2-2, with unresolved D. V gave up 5 bases and J gave up 3 bases, with 10 bases separating them. This CDR3 has 14 amino acids. CDR1 and CDR2 (germline): SGHNT, YENEEA. CDR3 sequence reads: CASSPHRDTGELFF. The CDR3 DNA is TGTGCCAGCAGCCCACATCGGGACACCGGGGAGCTGTTTTTT.

This clonotype was observed at least ten times. J is TRBJ1-6 and V is TRBV6-1; D is possibly TRBD1 (6 bases). The CDR3 length is 13 residues. Germline V CDR1 and CDR2: MNHNS, SASEGT. Trimming removed 3 bases from V and 6 bases from J, with 6 bases in between. DNA for the CDR3: TGTGCCAGCAGTGAGGGGGCTAATTCACCCCTCCACTTT. Translated: CASSEGANSPLHF.

This clonotype has a handful of counts. The chain uses TRBV20-1 and TRBJ2-7; 8 nucleotides match TRBD2. J lost 7 bases, V lost 6 bases, and 23 bases had no gene match. The CDR3 covers 17 residues. The germline V gene has CDR1 DFQATT and CDR2 SNEGSKA (reference sequence). This chain's CDR3 is CSAIGASGRISYNEQYF. In DNA, the CDR3 is TGCAGTGCAATCGGAGCTAGCGGGCGGATATCCTACAATGAGCAGTACTTC.

V is TRBV7-2 and J is TRBJ2-7, with D tentatively TRBD1 or TRBD2 (5 bases each). The end of the DNA fits TRBJ2-1 better, so the J call may be wrong. This CDR3 has 15 amino acids. Germline loops: CDR1 SGHTA, CDR2 FQGNSA. This CDR3 reads CASSLGAGNKETQFF. CDR3 nucleotides: TGTGCCAGCAGTCTCGGGGCAGGCAATAAAGAGACCCAGTTCTTC.

This rearrangement joins TRBV12-3 or TRBV12-4 to TRBJ2-6; TRBD1 matches at 10 bases. The CDR3 contains 16 residues. The V segment lost 3 bases and the J segment 2 bases; nucleotides outside the gene matches: 1. The CDR3 protein is CASSFGTGAGANVLTF. The CDR3 DNA reads as TGTGCCAGCAGTTTTGGGACAGGGGCTGGGGCCAACGTCCTGACTTTC.

This clonotype was counted at least ten times. J is TRBJ1-2 and V is TRBV7-3, with 9 bases fitting TRBD1. J gave up 6 bases and V 4 bases, and 9 bases lay outside the gene matches. The CDR3 has 15 residues. The germline V gene has CDR1 SGHTA and CDR2 FQGTGA. CDR3 region: CASSSTGTGYNGYTF. CDR3 sequence (DNA): TGTGCCAGCAGCTCGACCGGGACAGGGTACAATGGCTACACCTTC.

The V gene is TRBV7-3, the J gene TRBJ2-2, with 7 bases that match TRBD1. Losses at the gene ends were 5 bases for V and 6 bases for J; bases not matched to a gene: 3. This CDR3 comprises 13 residues. The germline V gene encodes CDR1 SGHTA and CDR2 FQGTGA. The CDR3 reads CASSPQGAGELFF. In nucleotides, the CDR3 is TGTGCCAGCAGCCCCCAGGGGGCCGGGGAGCTGTTTTTT.